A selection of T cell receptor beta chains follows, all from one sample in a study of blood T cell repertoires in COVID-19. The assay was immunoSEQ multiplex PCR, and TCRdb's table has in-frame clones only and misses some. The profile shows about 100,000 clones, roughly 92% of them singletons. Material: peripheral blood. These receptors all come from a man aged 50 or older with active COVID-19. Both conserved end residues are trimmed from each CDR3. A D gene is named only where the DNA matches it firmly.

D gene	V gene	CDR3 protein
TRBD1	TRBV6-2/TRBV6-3	ASSYLGQGLSGANVLT
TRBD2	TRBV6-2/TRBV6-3	ASSYASGRETQY
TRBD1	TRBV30	AWSPAGTAMNYGYT
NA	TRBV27	ASSRRTVSGLLRGYT
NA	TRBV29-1	SVEVHGGNTEAF
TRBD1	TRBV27	ASSSGQGRNQPQH
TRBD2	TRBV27	ASSFNPVGLAGVEQY
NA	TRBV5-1	ASSLSPSGPATPSGNTIY
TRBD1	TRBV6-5	ASSRFGTGAYEQY
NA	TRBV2	ASSEAGDNQPQH
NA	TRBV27	ASSLTELNTEAF
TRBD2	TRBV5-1	ASSREAGDHEQY
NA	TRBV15	ATSKGVRQETQY
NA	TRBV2	ASSLQMANYGYT
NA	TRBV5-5	ASSPKGGSYNEQF
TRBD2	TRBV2	ASSEEAGASDEQY
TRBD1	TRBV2	ASLPGQTYEQY
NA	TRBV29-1	SAPGLGTEAF
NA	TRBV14	ASSQQGYYGYT
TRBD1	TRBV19	ASRRTGRPYGYT
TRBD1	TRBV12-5	ASGRDSFNYGYT